Reported below is one T cell receptor beta chain. MiXCR was run by TCRdb on the RT-PCR reads, yielding one entry per CDR3 protein. Of roughly 700,000 distinct CDR3 sequences listed, more than 11% are singletons. Germline CDR1 reads LGHNA; CDR2 reads YSLEER. With 8 bases removed from V and 5 bases from J, the gap between germline ends came to 13 bases. The CDR3 sequence is 14 residues long. These data originate in a study of response to subunit inactivated influenza vaccine. The chain links TRBV4-3 to TRBJ1-6; unclear D gene. The sample here was PBMCs from blood, taken 14 days before vaccination. This clonotype was obtained from a man in his fifties or sixties who received an inactivated influenza vaccine. CDR3 residues: CASSRVGNNSPLHF. CDR3 sequence (DNA): TGCGCCAGCTCAAGGGTAGGGAATAATTCACCCCTCCACTTT.